The sequence of this TCR beta chain was determined in a study of CXCR3-negative and CXCR3-positive naive CD8 T cells (dated by TCRdb to between 2018 and 2020). Background for the entire study: In total, 120 million to 150 million TRB reads were obtained, corresponding to roughly 1.5 +/- 0.3 million reads per library. Diversity and physicochemical repertoire analyses covered about a dozen donors pooled from two independent experiments. The TRBV-TRBJ cluster analysis covered naive subsets from about 5 donors and memory cells from 3 donors. Beyond this particular receptor, the publication reports: Comparably high repertoire diversity was found in both naive subsets, whereas much lower repertoire diversity was found in memory CD8+ T cells. Freshly isolated PBMCs were used for most assays because CXCR3 expression went down partially after cryopreservation. Naive CXCR3-negative and CXCR3-positive cells from the same donor showed similar TRBV-TRBJ usage, whereas memory cells showed distinct patterns. TRB CDR3s from CXCR3-positive naive cells showed higher hydrophobicity (lower Kidera factor 4), lower energy, and higher strength and volume indices than CXCR3-negative naive cells. Because surface CD5, which is linked to self-reactivity in mice, was comparable between the naive subsets, TCR interaction strength was also inferred from the physicochemical properties of TRB CDR3s.

Comment on this clonotype: Its specific antigen is unknown.

For each CD8+ T cell subset, flow sorting was done in triplicate, and 300,000 to 350,000 cells per subset went directly into RLT lysis buffer. To keep memory contaminants out, a stringent definition of naive CD8+ T cells was applied: CD45RO-CCR7+CD27+CD95-. Peripheral blood mononuclear cells were isolated from buffy coats by standard density gradient centrifugation. A FACSAria III was used to flow-sort naive CD8+ T cells into CXCR3-negative and CXCR3-positive populations. Total RNA was extracted from sorted cells with an RNeasy Mini Kit. Sequencing took place on a NextSeq 550. The Human TCR Profiling Kit (MiLaboratory) was used to prepare UMI-labeled 5' RACE TRB cDNA libraries. cDNA synthesis used the entire amount of extracted RNA, and PCR amplification then used the entire amount of cDNA produced. Libraries were prepared in parallel with an identical number of PCR cycles. The published analysis was carried out like this. About 54,000 +/- 9,700 unique UMI-labeled TRB cDNA molecules per library were extracted with MIGEC and MiXCR, with at least two reads per UMI required. On average, each library contained 40,000 +/- 10,000 functional in-frame TRB CDR3 nucleotide clonotypes without stop codons. After downsampling to 5000 UMI-labeled TRB molecules per sample, diversity metrics such as normalized Shannon-Wiener and Chao1 were calculated in VDJtools. For the central five CDR3 residues, VDJtools calculated physicochemical properties weighted by clonotype size, namely interaction energy, strength, volume and Kidera factor 4. With the reads reprocessed by TCRdb, a single entry stands for each CDR3 protein sequence and no DNA is reported. The V and J calls and clone size are TCRdb's, not the authors'. The sample has 100,000 to 150,000 distinct CDR3 sequences on record. Approximately 0.29% of the sample lies in the top ten.

The germline V gene sets CDR1 to SGHVS and CDR2 to FNYEAQ. The CDR3 starts with the cysteine, ends with the phenylalanine, and has 12 residues. No DNA accompanies this entry. Material: naive CXCR3- CD8+ T cells from blood. The label giving this sample's cell subset or site can be read as: CD45RO-CCR7+CD27+CD95- naive CD8+ T cells lacking CXCR3 (TNR3-). The TCR sequence derives from a human donor in good health. Some clones in this sample may be carry-over from other donors' samples. The chain uses TRBV7-6 and TRBJ2-7; TCRdb names TRBD1, which stays unverified in the absence of DNA. The CDR3 corresponds to CASSSPGGEQYF.